This T cell receptor (beta chain) was profiled in a study of cytomegalovirus exposure and HLA in healthy donors. The PCR used 60 Vbeta and 13 Jbeta primers. Sequenced by immunoSEQ multiplex PCR; TCRdb stores in-frame clones only, minus some. The sample lists 150,000 to 200,000 clones, 80% occurring once. The CDR3 is 12 residues long. CDR1 and CDR2 (germline): SGHAT, FQNNGV. V was pared by 5 bases and J by 8 bases, with 3 bases of the junction left unmatched. The chain has TRBV11-2 and TRBJ1-1, with TRBD1 matching over 9 bases. The TCR was taken from a woman in her twenties or thirties in good health and CMV-seronegative. Sample: PBMCs. DNA of the CDR3: TGTGCCAGCAGCCCGGACAGGGGAGAAGCTTTCTTT. Translation: CASSPDRGEAFF.